These T cell receptor beta chains were read from a single sample in a study of T cells in Graves' hyperthyroidism and ophthalmopathy. Via MiXCR, TCRdb re-called the multiplex PCR reads, giving one row per CDR3 protein. Here the sample spans more than 600,000 distinct CDR3 sequences, around 17% being singletons. Sequenced: blood. These receptors all stem from a young man with Graves' hyperthyroidism. CDR3s include the opening cysteine and the closing phenylalanine or tryptophan. D genes are given only for firm matches. Clone size is stated in some rows and not others, as once, few, many or a class when expanded.

TRBV20-1,-,-,TRBJ1-5,TGCAGTGCTAGGGGGCACTATAGCAATCAGCCCCAGCATTTT,CSARGHYSNQPQHF
TRBV6-1,-,-,TRBJ2-3,TGTGCCAGCAGCACCGGGGCGCAAGATACGCAGTATTTT,CASSTGAQDTQYF
TRBV7-9,-,-,TRBJ1-4,TGTGCCAGCAGCCCGACAGCGAATCTTGAAAAACTGTTTTTT,CASSPTANLEKLFF
TRBV4-3,few,-,TRBJ2-5,TGCGCCAGCAGCCAAGAAGGCAGAACTCAAGAGACCCAGTACTTC,CASSQEGRTQETQYF
TRBV20-1,-,-,TRBJ2-3,TGCAGTGCTAGAGATCGGGTCACAGATACGCAGTATTTT,CSARDRVTDTQYF
TRBV30,many,-,TRBJ2-2,TGTGCCTGGAGTTTTGGGCTCGGGGGCACCGGGGAGCTGTTTTTT,CAWSFGLGGTGELFF
TRBV12-3/TRBV12-4,-,TRBD1,TRBJ1-3,TGTGCCAGCAGCACGACAGGGGAAGGAAACACCATATATTTT,CASSTTGEGNTIYF
TRBV28,many,-,TRBJ2-7,TGTGCCAGCAGTCCGGAACTAGCCCGATCCTACGAGCAGTACTTC,CASSPELARSYEQYF
TRBV6-2/TRBV6-3,-,-,TRBJ2-7,TGTGCCAGCAGCCACGGCCGGACTGGCTACGAGCAGTACTTC,CASSHGRTGYEQYF
TRBV15,-,-,TRBJ1-2,TGTGCCACCAGTCTACCGGGAGAGAACTATGGCTACACCTTC,CATSLPGENYGYTF